These T cell receptor beta chains were read from a single sample in a study of T cell changes during pregnancy in multiple sclerosis. The protocol was immunoSEQ multiplex PCR, while the TCRdb copy is restricted to in-frame clones and leaves out a portion. The sample carries almost 50,000 clones, 94% recorded once. The specimen was CD4+ T cells from peripheral blood mononuclear cells, collected in the third trimester of pregnancy. These receptors were collected from a female donor with multiple sclerosis, enrolled in a pregnancy study. The CDR3 runs from the conserved cysteine through the conserved F or W. The order of the fields is clone size, V gene, J gene, D gene, CDR3 protein, CDR3 DNA. A D gene is named only where the DNA matches it firmly. The size entry is marked missing in some rows and otherwise reads once, few, many or a size class.

few	TRBV2	TRBJ2-7	TRBD2	CASRRNSGTSSVVEQYF	TGTGCCAGCAGGAGAAACAGCGGGACTAGTTCGGTTGTCGAGCAGTACTTC
NA	TRBV7-2	TRBJ1-6	NA	CASNNINRNSPLHF	TGTGCCAGCAACAACATTAACAGGAATTCACCCCTCCACTTT
NA	TRBV30	TRBJ1-2	NA	CAWRPSRQRNYGYTF	TGTGCCTGGAGGCCTTCCCGACAGCGAAACTATGGCTACACCTTC
NA	TRBV12-5	TRBJ1-5	NA	CASGLVDQPQHF	TGTGCTAGTGGTTTGGTCGATCAGCCCCAGCATTTT
NA	TRBV5-1	TRBJ2-1	NA	CASSLLPTGKGNEQFF	TGCGCCAGCAGCTTGCTACCTACAGGGAAAGGCAATGAGCAGTTCTTC
few	TRBV4-1	TRBJ1-2	TRBD1	CASSQGTQGYWYGYTF	TGCGCCAGCAGCCAGGGAACACAGGGGTATTGGTATGGCTACACCTTC
NA	TRBV27	TRBJ2-1	NA	CASSLLGMRNEQFF	TGTGCCAGCAGTTTACTCGGCATGCGGAATGAGCAGTTCTTC
NA	TRBV7-9	TRBJ2-5	TRBD2	CASSPRGAKTSVREETQYF	TGTGCCAGCAGCCCCCGGGGCGCAAAAACTAGCGTCAGGGAAGAGACCCAGTACTTC
NA	TRBV13	TRBJ1-2	TRBD1	CASSLGQGAFDTF	TGTGCCAGCAGCTTGGGACAGGGGGCTTTTGATACCTTC
NA	TRBV18	TRBJ2-1	TRBD1	CASSQLYKVGQGFYNEQFF	TGTGCCAGCTCACAACTCTATAAGGTCGGACAGGGTTTCTACAATGAGCAGTTCTTC
NA	TRBV7-2	TRBJ2-3	TRBD2	CASSFRLAGSTDTQYF	TGTGCCAGCAGCTTCAGACTAGCGGGGTCCACAGATACGCAGTATTTT
NA	TRBV2	TRBJ2-7	TRBD1	CATYRGREQYF	TGTGCCACGTACAGGGGGCGTGAGCAGTACTTC
NA	TRBV23-1	TRBJ2-6	NA	CASRTDSGANVLTF	TGCGCCAGCAGAACAGACTCTGGGGCCAACGTCCTGACTTTC
NA	TRBV5-6	TRBJ2-7	TRBD1	CASSFPSPGDSEQYF	TGTGCCAGCAGCTTCCCTTCGCCAGGGGACAGCGAGCAGTACTTC
once	TRBV11-2	TRBJ1-1	NA	CASTEQVNTEAFF	TGTGCCAGCACCGAACAGGTGAACACTGAAGCTTTCTTT
NA	TRBV23-1	TRBJ2-7	NA	CASSHSELWTARGSVSYEQYF	TGCGCCAGCAGTCATTCCGAACTATGGACAGCCCGCGGATCCGTTTCCTACGAGCAGTACTTC
NA	TRBV6-1	TRBJ2-3	TRBD2	CASSEYGLAEITDTQYF	TGTGCCAGCAGTGAATATGGACTAGCAGAAATCACAGATACGCAGTATTTT
NA	TRBV6-5	TRBJ1-2	TRBD1	CASRMTGGYEGGYTF	TGTGCCAGCAGGATGACAGGGGGCTATGAAGGTGGCTACACCTTC
NA	TRBV11-1	TRBJ1-1	NA	CASSRDGVSNTEAFF	TGTGCCAGCAGCCGCGACGGGGTGTCGAACACTGAAGCTTTCTTT
few	TRBV20-1	TRBJ1-1	TRBD1	CSASDRVEAFF	TGCAGTGCCTCGGACAGGGTCGAAGCTTTCTTT